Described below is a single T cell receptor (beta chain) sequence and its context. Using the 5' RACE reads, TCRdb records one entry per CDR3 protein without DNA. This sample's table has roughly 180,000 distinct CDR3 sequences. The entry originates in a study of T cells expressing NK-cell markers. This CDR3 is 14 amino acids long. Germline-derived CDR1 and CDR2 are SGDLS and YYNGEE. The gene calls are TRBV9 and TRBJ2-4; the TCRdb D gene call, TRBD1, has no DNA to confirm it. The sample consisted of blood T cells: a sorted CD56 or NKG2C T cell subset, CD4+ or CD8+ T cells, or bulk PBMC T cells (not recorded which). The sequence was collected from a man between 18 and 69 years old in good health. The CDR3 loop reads CASSVDRGGNIQYF.